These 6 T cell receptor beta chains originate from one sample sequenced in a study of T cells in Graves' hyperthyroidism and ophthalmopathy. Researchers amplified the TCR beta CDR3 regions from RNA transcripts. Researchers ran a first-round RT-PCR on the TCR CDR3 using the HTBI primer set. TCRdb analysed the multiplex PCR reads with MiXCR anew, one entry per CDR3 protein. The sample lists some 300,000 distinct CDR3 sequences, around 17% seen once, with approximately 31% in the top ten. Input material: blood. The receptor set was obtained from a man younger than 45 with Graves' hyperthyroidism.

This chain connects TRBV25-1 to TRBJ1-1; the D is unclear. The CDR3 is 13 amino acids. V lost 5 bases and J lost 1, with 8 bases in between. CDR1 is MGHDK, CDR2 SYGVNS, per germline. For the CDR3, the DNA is TGTGCCAGCAGTTCTGTACAGAACACTGAAGCTTTCTTT. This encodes CASSSVQNTEAFF.

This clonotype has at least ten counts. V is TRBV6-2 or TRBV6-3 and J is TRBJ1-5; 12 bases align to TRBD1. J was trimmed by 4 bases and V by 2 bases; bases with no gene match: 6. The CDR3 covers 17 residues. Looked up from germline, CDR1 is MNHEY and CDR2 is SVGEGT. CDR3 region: CASSYGTGGAGNQPQHF. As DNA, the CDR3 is TGTGCCAGCAGTTACGGGACAGGGGGCGCGGGGAATCAGCCCCAGCATTTT.

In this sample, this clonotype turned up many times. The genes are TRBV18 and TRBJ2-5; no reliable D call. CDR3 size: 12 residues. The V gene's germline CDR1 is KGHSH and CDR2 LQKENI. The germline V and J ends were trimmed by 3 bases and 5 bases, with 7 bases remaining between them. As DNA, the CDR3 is TGTGCCAGCTCACCGAACGGGGAGACCCAGTACTTC. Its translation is CASSPNGETQYF.

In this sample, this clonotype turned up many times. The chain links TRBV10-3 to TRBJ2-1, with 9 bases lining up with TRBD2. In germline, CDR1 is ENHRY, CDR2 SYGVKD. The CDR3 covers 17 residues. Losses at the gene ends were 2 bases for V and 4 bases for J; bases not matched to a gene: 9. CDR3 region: CAISERLAGVKYNEQFF. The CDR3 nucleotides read TGTGCCATCAGTGAGCGGTTAGCGGGAGTAAAATACAATGAGCAGTTCTTC.

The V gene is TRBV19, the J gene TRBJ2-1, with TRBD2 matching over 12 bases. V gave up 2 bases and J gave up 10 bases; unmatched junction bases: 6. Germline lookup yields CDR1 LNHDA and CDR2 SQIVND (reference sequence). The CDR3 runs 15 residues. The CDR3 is CASSITGTSGLEQFF. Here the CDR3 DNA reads TGTGCCAGTAGTATAACCGGGACTAGCGGGTTGGAGCAGTTCTTC.

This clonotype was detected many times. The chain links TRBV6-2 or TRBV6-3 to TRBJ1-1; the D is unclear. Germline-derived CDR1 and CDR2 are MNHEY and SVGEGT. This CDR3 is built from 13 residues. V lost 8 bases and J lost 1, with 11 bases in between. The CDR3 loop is CASERTPNTEAFF. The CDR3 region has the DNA TGTGCCAGCGAACGGACCCCGAACACTGAAGCTTTCTTT.